This T cell receptor (beta chain) was found in a study of blood T cell repertoires in COVID-19. Overall study: The origin of the acute and convalescent COVID-19 samples was the United States, Italy and Spain. PBMCs, B-cell-depleted T cells, or T cells provided the cDNA or gDNA that made up the material.

The repertoire was sequenced with immunoSEQ multiplex PCR; TCRdb's copy has only in-frame clones and lacks some. The table lists 110,000 to 150,000 clones, roughly 77% of them singletons. CDR1 and CDR2 (germline): MNHEY, SVGAGI. With 6 bases removed from V and 1 base from J, the gap between germline ends came to 16 bases. The CDR3 runs to 15 residues. This clone occurred once. Sequencing was carried out using peripheral blood. The sequence was collected from a man aged 55 to 70 with acute or convalescent COVID-19. The gene calls are TRBV6-5 and TRBJ2-7, with D possibly TRBD1 on 6 matching bases. The CDR3 DNA is TGTGCCAGCAGACAGGGAACGGAAGGGTCCTACGAGCAGTACTTC. Translating it yields CASRQGTEGSYEQYF.